Listed here are 20 T cell receptor beta chains from one sample, sequenced in a study of tumor-infiltrating lymphocytes in primary liver carcinoma. Unsorted bulk tissue of roughly 18-32 mg yielded co-extracted RNA and DNA. TCR beta cDNA was prepared out of about 510 ng total RNA by means of a constant-region primer. ARM-PCR was slightly modified, and three nested multiplex PCR rounds with it gave rise to the TCR beta libraries. The two initial PCR rounds, about 9 cycles each, used TRBV1-TRBV30 forward and C-beta reverse primers. MiXCR, applied by TCRdb to the multiplex PCR reads, yields one record per CDR3 protein. The sample has 100,000 to 150,000 distinct CDR3 sequences; 64% are singletons. The specimen was liver tumor tissue from sampling region 3. Indicated subset: tumor region T3, left-lateral pole. Every receptor here comes from a woman in her sixties with primary liver carcinoma and hepatitis B virus infection.

Regarding this clonotype: A read error may be the cause here, since a much bigger clone is one base away. As DNA, the CDR3 is TGTGCCGGCAGTTCGACAGCGAACACTGAAGCTTTCTTT. It is translated as CAGSSTANTEAFF. The chain carries TRBV28 and TRBJ1-1; possible D gene TRBD1, 5 bases. CDR1 and CDR2 from the germline V gene are MDHEN and SYDVKM. The CDR3 sequence is 13 residues long.

This clonotype was seen repeatedly, ten times or more. The CDR3 nucleotides read TGTGCCAGCAGTTACTTTCGCGAGGGTAACTATGGCTACACCTTC. It encodes CASSYFREGNYGYTF. The V gene is TRBV6-5, the J gene TRBJ1-2; the D is unclear. The CDR3 loop spans 15 amino acids. V lost 1 base, J lost 1 base, and 10 bases lay in between. Germline values: CDR1 MNHEY, CDR2 SVGAGI.

Details on this clonotype: An end of the junction does not agree with germline; a read error may underlie this. This rearrangement joins TRBV11-2 to TRBJ2-3; D is perhaps TRBD1 (6 bases). Germline CDR1 reads SGHAT; CDR2 reads FQNNGV. The CDR3 totals 16 residues. The CDR3 DNA reads as TGTGCCAGCAGCTCAACCCGGTTACAGGGTACAGATACGCAGTACTTT. This codes for CASSSTRLQGTDTQYF.

A word on this clonotype: One end of the junction fails to match germline, which may point to a read error. The V gene is TRBV6-6, the J gene TRBJ2-7; 12 bases align to TRBD2. Germline V CDR1 and CDR2: MNHNY, SVGAGI (reference sequence). The CDR3 totals 16 residues. The CDR3 coding sequence is TGTGCCAACAGTTCGAACTACGGGACTAGCGGGTACGAGCAGTACTTC. This codes for CANSSNYGTSGYEQYF.

This clonotype showed up many times. V usage is TRBV29-1 and J usage is TRBJ2-6; D is possibly TRBD1 (5 bases). Per the germline V gene, CDR1 is SQVTM and CDR2 is ANQGSEA. This CDR3 is 15 amino acids long. The V gene lost 6 bases and the J gene lost 10 bases, with 22 bases spanning the gap. In DNA, the CDR3 is TGCAGCGTGCTTATCCGCGACAGCAGTAATAACGTCCTGACTTTC. Amino acids: CSVLIRDSSNNVLTF.

V gene TRBV12-3 or TRBV12-4 combines with J gene TRBJ2-1; 7 nucleotides line up with TRBD1. The V and J ends lost 6 bases and 8 bases, in that order; junction bases with no gene match: 13. The CDR3 is made up of 15 amino acids. CDR3 coding DNA: TGTGCCAGCAGCCACTGGGACAGAAATTACGATGAGCAGTTCTTC. As protein: CASSHWDRNYDEQFF.

As for this clonotype: This may come from a read error, since a much larger clone is one base off. The gene calls are TRBV5-6 and TRBJ2-1; weak D call: TRBD2 (6 bases). The CDR3 loop spans 14 amino acids. Germline V gene lookup returns CDR1 SGHDT and CDR2 YYEEEE. Trimming stripped 1 base from V and 10 bases from J, with 15 bases between. CDR3 protein: CASSLRVAAGEQFF. The CDR3 region has the DNA TGTGCCAGCAGCTTGAGGGTAGCGGCGGGAGAGCAGTTCTTC. The full variable domain, in which reference TRBV5-6 and TRBJ2-1 provide the parts outside the CDR3, is DAGVTQSPTHLIKTRGQQVTLRCSPKSGHDTVSWYQQALGQGPQFIFQYYEEEERQRGNFPDRFSGHQFPNYSSELNVNALLLGDSALYLCASSLRVAAGEQFFGPGTRLTVL.

In regard to this clonotype: One junction end disagrees with the germline gene, perhaps due to a read error. The chain recombines TRBV11-3 with TRBJ2-1, with D unclear. The CDR3 extends over 17 amino acids. Germline CDR1 SGHNT, CDR2 YENEEA. The CDR3 sequence is CVSSLGFGRHSYNEQFF. The CDR3 DNA is TGTGTCAGCAGCTTAGGGTTCGGCAGGCATTCCTACAATGAGCAGTTCTTC. Based on the CDR3 plus reference TRBV11-3 and TRBJ2-1, the full variable domain is EAGVVQSPRYKIIEKKQPVAFWCNPISGHNTLYWYLQNLGQGPELLIRYENEEAVDDSQLPKDRFSAERLKGVDSTLKIQPAELGDSAVYLCVSSLGFGRHSYNEQFFGPGTRLTVL.

As concerns this clonotype: Since a much larger clone is just one base distant, this may be a read error. The gene calls are TRBV28 and TRBJ2-7; no firm D call. Germline assignment: CDR1 MDHEN and CDR2 SYDVKM. This CDR3 has 15 residues. The CDR3 loop is CARSSFFQAPYEQYF. The CDR3 region has the DNA TGTGCCAGAAGTTCTTTTTTTCAGGCCCCCTACGAGCAGTACTTC.

A note on this clonotype: A read error may produce the germline difference seen at one junction end. The rearrangement uses TRBV4-1 and TRBJ1-2, with D perhaps matching TRBD1 (6 bases). The CDR3 has 14 residues. From germline, CDR1 is MGHRA and CDR2 YSYEKL. The CDR3 spells CARSQETGGYDYTF. The CDR3 DNA reads as TGCGCCAGAAGCCAAGAGACGGGGGGCTATGACTACACCTTC.

This chain connects TRBV11-2 to TRBJ2-7, with 7 bases aligning to TRBD2. The V segment lost 4 bases and the J segment 3 bases; nucleotides outside the gene matches: 12. Germline CDR1 reads SGHAT; CDR2 reads FQNNGV. This CDR3 is built from 16 residues. Written as DNA, the CDR3 is TGTGCCAGCAGCTCCCCGGATGGTATAGCGGGCTACGAGCAGTACTTC. It codes for CASSSPDGIAGYEQYF.

A single count supports this clonotype. Because it lacks the conserved phenylalanine or tryptophan at the end, this CDR3 is likely a read error. The chain carries TRBV20-1 and TRBJ2-3; D uncertain. CDR3 size: 13 residues. CDR1 is DFQATT and CDR2 is SNEGSKA in the germline V gene (reference sequence). Trimming pared 5 bases from V and 1 base from J, leaving 10 bases between. The CDR3 sequence is CSAEDAGTDTQYS. The CDR3 DNA follows: TGCAGTGCTGAGGACGCCGGCACAGATACGCAGTATTCT.

The gene calls are TRBV11-2 and TRBJ2-7, with D maybe TRBD2 (6 bases). V lost 7 bases to trimming and J lost 7 bases, with 26 bases between them. Germline V gives CDR1 SGHAT, CDR2 FQNNGV. The CDR3 has 16 residues. CDR3 in amino acids: CASTTPGREAGGEQYF. The CDR3, as DNA: TGTGCCAGCACGACTCCTGGGCGTGAGGCAGGAGGGGAGCAGTACTTC.

Comment on this clonotype: Compared with germline, one end of the junction differs, possibly owing to a read error. The chain is built from TRBV28 and TRBJ2-7; TRBD2 might be the D (6 bases). The CDR3 totals 12 residues. Germline V lookup: CDR1 MDHEN, CDR2 SYDVKM. In nucleotides, the CDR3 is TGTACCAGCAGTTTTGCGGGGCTCGAGCAGTACTTC. Translation: CTSSFAGLEQYF. The variable domain in full, with the rest retrieved from reference TRBV28 and TRBJ2-7, is DVKVTQSSRYLVKRTGEKVFLECVQDMDHENMFWYRQDPGLGLRLIYFSYDVKMKEKGDIPEGYSVSREKKERFSLILESASTNQTSMYLCTSSFAGLEQYFGPGTRLTVT.

A note on this clonotype: A read error may be the cause here, since a much bigger clone is one base away. The chain links TRBV29-1 to TRBJ1-1, with D perhaps matching TRBD1 (5 bases). CDR3 length equals 10 residues. The germline V gene encodes CDR1 SQVTM and CDR2 ANQGSEA. Here the CDR3 reads CSGRVTEAFF. Here the CDR3 DNA reads TGCAGTGGCAGGGTCACTGAAGCTTTCTTT.

About this clonotype: At one end, the junction sequence differs from germline, possibly due to a read error. The CDR3 coding sequence is TGTGCCGGCAGTTTGCCAGGGGACAGGGGGCAGTACTTC. It yields the protein CAGSLPGDRGQYF. The chain recombines TRBV12-3 or TRBV12-4 with TRBJ2-7; 10 nucleotides line up with TRBD1. The CDR3 has 13 residues.

Notes on this clonotype: At one of its ends the junction is not consistent with the germline gene, which may arise from a read error. DNA of the CDR3: TGTGCCAGCAGTCCCCCACGGGGCCTGAACACTGAAGCTCTCTTT. Amino acids: CASSPPRGLNTEALF. This rearrangement joins TRBV11-3 to TRBJ1-1; possible D gene TRBD1, 5 bases. The CDR3 contains 15 residues. CDR1 is SGHNT and CDR2 is YENEEA in the germline V gene.

This clonotype has only one observation. At one of its ends the junction is not consistent with the germline gene, which may arise from a read error. The chain employs TRBV6-1 and TRBJ2-7; TRBD2 is a possible D gene (5 bases). This CDR3 spans 15 amino acids. Germline V gene data show CDR1 as MNHNS and CDR2 as SASEGT. Written as DNA, the CDR3 is TGTGCCAACAGTGAACCAGAGGGTTCGGGCTACGAGCAGTACTTC. It is translated as CANSEPEGSGYEQYF.

In regard to this clonotype: Mismatch with germline at one junction end may stem from a read error. The chain has TRBV6-1 and TRBJ2-2, with 8 bases fitting TRBD1. There are 14 residues in the CDR3. From germline, CDR1 is MNHNS and CDR2 SASEGT. In DNA form, the CDR3 reads TGTGTCAACAGTACAGGGGGTAGCACCGGGGAGCCGTTTTTT. This codes for CVNSTGGSTGEPFF.

CDR3 nucleotide sequence: TGTGCCAGCAGCAGGACTAGCGGGGGTACTAGCACAGATACGCAGTATTTT. Amino acids: CASSRTSGGTSTDTQYF. The chain recombines TRBV7-9 with TRBJ2-3, with 13 bases that match TRBD2. The CDR3 is made up of 17 amino acids. Looked up from germline, CDR1 is SEHNR and CDR2 is FQNEAQ (reference sequence). V gave up 5 bases and J gave up 0 bases; unmatched junction bases: 5.